The 30 T cell receptor beta chains below come from one sample, sequenced in a study of T cells in localized non-small cell lung cancer. The table came from immunoSEQ multiplex PCR; TCRdb's copy has only in-frame clones and leaves some out. The sample has tens of thousands of clones; 87% are singletons. This specimen consisted of PBMCs, obtained before any cancer treatment. Receptors originate from a man between 40 and 70 years old with stage II squamous cell lung carcinoma.

The chain is built from TRBV18 and TRBJ1-1; 11 bases line up with TRBD1. The CDR3 covers 14 residues. Germline lookup yields CDR1 KGHSH and CDR2 LQKENI. The J segment lost 7 bases and the V segment lost 1 base, leaving 2 bases of the junction unmatched. The CDR3 DNA is TGTGCCAGCTCACCACTCGGGACAGGGGGTGAAGCTTTCTTT. Residues: CASSPLGTGGEAFF.

The rearrangement joins TRBV5-4 to TRBJ2-3; possibly TRBD1 for D (6 bases). Germline V CDR1 and CDR2: SGHNT, YYREEE (reference sequence). Trimming cost V 4 bases and J 6 bases, with 15 bases left between them. The CDR3 runs 14 residues. Here the CDR3 reads CASSPWTVSDTQYF. The CDR3 nucleotides read TGTGCCAGCAGCCCCTGGACAGTCAGCGATACGCAGTATTTT.

V gene TRBV11-2 combines with J gene TRBJ2-3; 8 nucleotides agree with TRBD2. The CDR3 totals 17 residues. With V trimmed by 4 bases and J by 2 bases, 11 bases remained unmatched. Germline-derived CDR1 and CDR2 are SGHAT and FQNNGV. The CDR3 DNA is TGTGCCAGCAGCTCTCCCTTGACTAGCGAAGACACAGATACGCAGTATTTT. Translation gives CASSSPLTSEDTDTQYF. The variable domain in full, completed from reference TRBV11-2 and TRBJ2-3, reads EAGVAQSPRYKIIEKRQSVAFWCNPISGHATLYWYQQILGQGPKLLIQFQNNGVVDDSQLPKDRFSAERLKGVDSTLKIQPAKLEDSAVYLCASSSPLTSEDTDTQYFGPGTRLTVL.

V gene TRBV5-4 combines with J gene TRBJ1-1; TRBD1 matches at 7 bases. This CDR3 is 14 amino acids long. CDR1 and CDR2 from the germline V gene are SGHNT and YYREEE (reference sequence). The V segment lost 4 bases and the J segment 7 bases; nucleotides outside the gene matches: 10. The DNA of the CDR3 is TGTGCCAGCAGCACCAGTGACAGGGCGCGTGAAGCTTTCTTT. Protein: CASSTSDRAREAFF.

The chain carries TRBV30 and TRBJ1-1; TRBD1 matches at 9 bases. Trimming cost V 1 base and J 6 bases; bases outside gene matches: 12. Germline V gene sequence: CDR1 GTSNPN, CDR2 SVGIG (reference sequence). This CDR3 is built from 16 residues. The CDR3 nucleotides read TGTGCCTGGAGTGGGTTACAGGGGGCGGGGAGCGCTGAAGCTTTCTTT. As protein: CAWSGLQGAGSAEAFF.

This chain connects TRBV30 to TRBJ2-2; 9 bases match TRBD2. Unmatched junction bases numbered 2, after V lost 0 bases and J lost 3 bases. This CDR3 contains 15 residues. Germline CDR1 reads GTSNPN; CDR2 reads SVGIG (reference sequence). The CDR3 is CAWSVAGGYTGELFF. The CDR3 nucleotides are TGTGCCTGGAGTGTAGCGGGAGGTTACACCGGGGAGCTGTTTTTT.

The V and J genes are TRBV5-6 and TRBJ1-3; TRBD1 agrees at 7 bases. The germline V gene encodes CDR1 SGHDT and CDR2 YYEEEE. V gave up 1 base and J gave up 0 bases; unmatched junction bases: 13. CDR3 length equals 19 residues. CDR3 coding DNA: TGTGCCAGCAGCTTGAGAAGGGGGACAGACTCCACCTCTGGAAACACCATATATTTT. Amino acid sequence: CASSLRRGTDSTSGNTIYF.

The chain is built from TRBV2 and TRBJ2-3; maybe TRBD2 (6 bases). Germline V lookup: CDR1 SNHLY, CDR2 FYNNEI. The CDR3 is 15 residues long. The germline V and J ends were trimmed by 0 bases and 5 bases, with 12 bases remaining between them. The CDR3 DNA is TGTGCCAGCAGTGAAGCGGGCGGGACCCGAGATACGCAGTATTTT. Translation: CASSEAGGTRDTQYF.

The chain joins TRBV30 to TRBJ1-1; D unclear. In germline, CDR1 is GTSNPN, CDR2 SVGIG (reference sequence). The CDR3 totals 14 residues. Between the trimmed V and J ends, which lost 0 bases and 11 bases, there was a span of 19 bases. The CDR3 region is CAWSVRAGALRAFF. The CDR3 nucleotides are TGTGCCTGGAGTGTACGAGCTGGCGCTCTTCGGGCTTTCTTT.

CDR3 amino acids: CASSVDSNTEAFF. The DNA of the CDR3 is TGTGCCAGCAGCGTTGACAGCAACACTGAAGCTTTCTTT. The rearrangement uses TRBV9 and TRBJ1-1; tentative D call: TRBD1 (5 bases). The CDR3 covers 13 residues. Trimming left V 2 bases short and J 2 bases short, with 7 bases between. Germline V gives CDR1 SGDLS, CDR2 YYNGEE.

This chain joins TRBV27 and TRBJ1-2; 10 bases agree with TRBD1. The V gene's germline CDR1 is MNHEY and CDR2 SMNVEV (reference sequence). V was pared by 6 bases and J by 8 bases, with 9 bases of the junction left unmatched. This CDR3 region has 14 residues. The DNA of the CDR3 is TGTGCCAGCAGGGGGACAGGGGCCTATTTAGGCTACACCTTC. This translates into CASRGTGAYLGYTF.

The rearrangement joins TRBV2 to TRBJ2-6, with 13 bases identical to TRBD2. Trimming cost V 2 bases and J 0 bases; bases outside gene matches: 4. Per germline, CDR1 SNHLY and CDR2 FYNNEI. The CDR3 spans 19 residues. The CDR3 nucleotides read TGTGCCAGCAGTGAATGGGGACTAGCGGGAAACTCTGGGGCCAACGTCCTGACTTTC. Protein: CASSEWGLAGNSGANVLTF.

The chain uses TRBV28 and TRBJ1-5, with D perhaps matching TRBD1 (6 bases). V lost 2 bases to trimming and J lost 5 bases, with 13 bases between them. The germline gives CDR1 MDHEN, CDR2 SYDVKM. This CDR3 is 15 amino acids long. CDR3 protein: CASSLVGRGDQPQHF. The CDR3 nucleotides are TGTGCCAGCAGTTTAGTTGGAAGGGGGGATCAGCCCCAGCATTTT.

The genes are TRBV4-1 and TRBJ1-5; D unclear. V lost 4 bases and J 2 bases, leaving 9 bases between the germline ends. CDR1 and CDR2 (germline): MGHRA, YSYEKL. The CDR3 consists of 14 residues. CDR3 protein: CASSPFLGNQPQHF. CDR3 nucleotide sequence: TGCGCCAGCAGCCCCTTCTTGGGCAATCAGCCCCAGCATTTT.

The J gene is TRBJ1-1, the V gene TRBV5-1, with 7 bases lining up with TRBD1. Germline V CDR1 and CDR2: SGHRS, YFSETQ. The CDR3 length is 14 residues. The J segment lost 4 bases and the V segment lost 4 bases, leaving 7 bases of the junction unmatched. The CDR3 sequence: CASSLGQVTTEAFF. The CDR3 DNA reads as TGCGCCAGCAGCCTCGGACAGGTGACCACTGAAGCTTTCTTT.

The genes are TRBV29-1 and TRBJ1-5, with 9 bases lining up with TRBD1. V shed 5 bases, J shed 5 bases, and the junction held 7 bases outside the gene matches. Germline CDR1 reads SQVTM; CDR2 reads ANQGSEA. The CDR3 contains 14 residues. CDR3 coding DNA: TGCAGCGTTAGGACAGGGGTGAGGGATCAGCCCCAGCATTTT. It translates to CSVRTGVRDQPQHF. Full variable domain (rest looked up from reference TRBV29-1 and TRBJ1-5): SAVISQKPSRDICQRGTSLTIQCQVDSQVTMMFWYRQQPGQSLTLIATANQGSEATYESGFVIDKFPISRPNLTFSTLTVSNMSPEDSSIYLCSVRTGVRDQPQHFGDGTRLSIL.

The rearrangement uses TRBV4-2 and TRBJ2-7; TRBD2 matches 12 bases. The trim removed 1 base at V and 5 bases at J, leaving 12 bases unmatched. CDR3 length equals 18 residues. In germline, CDR1 is LGHNA, CDR2 YNFKEQ. The CDR3 loop reads CASSQVATSGRFGDEQYF. CDR3 bases: TGTGCCAGCAGCCAAGTCGCGACTAGCGGGAGATTCGGAGACGAGCAGTACTTC.

V usage is TRBV5-1 and J usage is TRBJ1-1; no reliable D call. Between the trimmed V and J ends, which lost 4 bases and 6 bases, there was a span of 16 bases. CDR1 and CDR2 (germline): SGHRS, YFSETQ. The CDR3 has 14 residues. The CDR3 sequence: CASSPPGRHSEAFF. CDR3 nucleotide sequence: TGCGCCAGCAGCCCCCCGGGCAGGCACTCTGAAGCTTTCTTT.

The chain recombines TRBV7-2 with TRBJ2-3; the D gene is possibly TRBD2 (6 bases). V gave up 3 bases and J gave up 0 bases, with 10 bases separating them. CDR1 and CDR2 (germline): SGHTA, FQGNSA. The CDR3 covers 15 residues. Here the CDR3 reads CASSLVGTSTDTQYF. CDR3 bases: TGTGCCAGCAGCTTGGTAGGGACTAGCACAGATACGCAGTATTTT.

The chain combines TRBV7-9 with TRBJ2-3; D might be TRBD1 or TRBD2, each matching 5 bases. In germline, CDR1 is SEHNR, CDR2 FQNEAQ (reference sequence). The CDR3 has 15 residues. The germline V and J ends were trimmed by 4 bases and 4 bases, with 15 bases remaining between them. The CDR3 region is CASSSLVGDADTQYF. CDR3 nucleotides: TGTGCCAGCAGCTCCCTTGTGGGGGATGCAGATACGCAGTATTTT.

The V call is TRBV5-1, the J call TRBJ1-2; D is uncertain. The CDR3 is 14 residues long. Looked up from germline, CDR1 is SGHRS and CDR2 is YFSETQ. Between the trimmed V and J ends, which lost 4 bases and 6 bases, there was a span of 16 bases. CDR3 DNA: TGCGCCAGCAGCACCTCAGGACTTCTCGATGGCTACACCTTC. It codes for CASSTSGLLDGYTF.

The rearrangement links TRBV19 to TRBJ2-1, with 7 bases that match TRBD2. The CDR3 is 12 amino acids. After removal of 8 bases from V and 5 bases from J, the junction contained 3 bases not matched to a gene. Germline V CDR1 and CDR2: LNHDA, SQIVND (reference sequence). The CDR3 DNA follows: TGTGCCAGTGAGGGAGGGAACAATGAGCAGTTCTTC. Translated, it gives CASEGGNNEQFF.

The CDR3 reads CAWARDPQRNTEAFF. In DNA form, the CDR3 reads TGTGCCTGGGCCCGGGACCCCCAAAGGAACACTGAAGCTTTCTTT. V gene TRBV30 combines with J gene TRBJ1-1; perhaps TRBD1 as D (5 bases). The germline gives CDR1 GTSNPN, CDR2 SVGIG (reference sequence). The CDR3 is made up of 15 amino acids. Trimming removed 5 bases from V and 1 base from J, with 17 bases in between.

This chain uses TRBV30 with TRBJ1-2; TRBD1 might be the D (5 bases). V lost 0 bases to trimming and J lost 2 bases, with 10 bases between them. This CDR3 comprises 14 residues. The germline V gene encodes CDR1 GTSNPN and CDR2 SVGIG (reference sequence). CDR3 amino acids: CAWSVGRQNYGYTF. The CDR3 DNA is TGTGCCTGGAGTGTCGGTCGACAGAACTATGGCTACACCTTC.

The V call is TRBV6-1, the J call TRBJ2-5, with D perhaps TRBD1 (5 bases). CDR3 size: 15 residues. Germline V gene data show CDR1 as MNHNS and CDR2 as SASEGT. Trimming shortened V by 8 bases and J by 5 bases, and 21 bases separated the two germline ends. The CDR3 DNA follows: TGTGCCAGCGAACCCGCAGGGTGGAAACAGGAGACCCAGTACTTC. Its protein is CASEPAGWKQETQYF.

The rearrangement uses TRBV4-3 and TRBJ1-1; D gene uncertain. Germline V gene data show CDR1 as LGHNA and CDR2 as YSLEER. Trimming removed 1 base at V and 4 bases at J, with 7 bases between. The length of the CDR3 is 13 residues. CDR3 residues: CASSQVGGTEAFF. CDR3 bases: TGCGCCAGCAGCCAAGTAGGAGGCACTGAAGCTTTCTTT.

The chain's CDR3 is CASSLTGIADTQYF. CDR3 coding DNA: TGTGCCAGCAGCCTTACAGGGATCGCAGATACGCAGTATTTT. This chain connects TRBV9 to TRBJ2-3, with D perhaps matching TRBD1 (6 bases). The CDR3 is 14 amino acids. With 4 bases removed from V and 4 bases from J, the gap between germline ends came to 13 bases. CDR1 and CDR2 from the germline V gene are SGDLS and YYNGEE. Filled out from reference TRBV9 and TRBJ2-3, the complete variable domain reads DSGVTQTPKHLITATGQRVTLRCSPRSGDLSVYWYQQSLDQGLQFLIQYYNGEERAKGNILERFSAQQFPDLHSELNLSSLELGDSALYFCASSLTGIADTQYFGPGTRLTVL.

This chain connects TRBV27 to TRBJ2-1, with 10 bases aligning to TRBD2. Trimming removed 6 bases from V and 5 bases from J; junction bases left unmatched: 7. CDR3 length equals 15 residues. The V gene's germline CDR1 is MNHEY and CDR2 SMNVEV (reference sequence). The CDR3 spells CASRLSGGADNEQFF. The CDR3 DNA follows: TGTGCCAGCAGACTGAGCGGGGGGGCTGACAATGAGCAGTTCTTC.

The J gene is TRBJ2-1, the V gene TRBV11-3; D call uncertain. Germline assignment: CDR1 SGHNT and CDR2 YENEEA. With 0 bases removed from V and 0 bases from J, the gap between germline ends came to 6 bases. The CDR3 has 15 residues. The CDR3 region is CASSLDPFSYNEQFF. The CDR3 bases are TGTGCCAGCAGCTTAGACCCCTTCTCCTACAATGAGCAGTTCTTC.

The chain joins TRBV29-1 to TRBJ2-3; the match to TRBD2 covers 11 bases. The V and J ends lost 5 bases and 9 bases, in that order; junction bases with no gene match: 13. CDR1 and CDR2 (germline): SQVTM, ANQGSEA. CDR3 length: 15 residues. CDR3 sequence (DNA): TGCAGCGTTCCCTCAACTAGCGGGAGAGGCGGAACGCAGTATTTT. It yields the protein CSVPSTSGRGGTQYF.